These 18 T cell receptor beta chains were sequenced from one sample in a study of human T cells and chemical hapten exposure. The time point here: pre-sensitization, week 0. Noted treatment: therapeutic diphenylcyclopropenone sensitization with weekly scalp DPC. TCRdb reprocessed the RACE reads with MiXCR, giving one entry per CDR3 protein. The repertoire holds approximately 260,000 distinct CDR3 sequences, with 7.5% to 9% as singletons. The sequencing used whole blood, collected in connection with sensitization to the hapten diphenylcyclopropenone (DPC). These receptors were taken from a woman between 40 and 50 years old with alopecia areata. Some clones in this sample may be carry-over from other donors' samples.

The chain links TRBV7-6 to TRBJ2-2; the D is unclear. CDR1 and CDR2 from the germline V gene are SGHVS and FNYEAQ. Trimming stripped 2 bases from V and 8 bases from J, with 6 bases between. This CDR3 is built from 12 residues. The CDR3 DNA follows: TGTGCCAGCAGCTTAAATGAAGGGGAGCTGTTTTTT. This sequence encodes CASSLNEGELFF.

This clonotype has ten or more counts. V is TRBV3-1 and J is TRBJ1-1; no reliable D call. Looked up from germline, CDR1 is LGHDT and CDR2 is YNNKEL (reference sequence). V lost 3 bases to trimming and J lost 2 bases, with 4 bases between them. The CDR3 extends over 12 amino acids. CDR3 sequence: CASSQGNTEAFF. The CDR3 region has the DNA TGTGCCAGCAGCCAGGGCAACACTGAAGCTTTCTTT.

This clonotype was detected only a few times. The chain recombines TRBV11-2 with TRBJ1-6; D is ambiguous. CDR1 is SGHAT, CDR2 FQNNGV, per germline. V was trimmed by 1 base and J by 2 bases, leaving 9 bases between them. The CDR3 loop spans 16 amino acids. Here the CDR3 reads CASSLANPAYNSPLHF. Here the CDR3 DNA reads TGTGCCAGCAGCTTAGCTAATCCAGCCTATAATTCACCCCTCCACTTT.

The CDR3 spells CASSLDRGVNTGELFF. The DNA of the CDR3 is TGTGCCAGCAGTTTAGACAGGGGCGTTAACACCGGGGAGCTGTTTTTT. The chain links TRBV12-3 or TRBV12-4 to TRBJ2-2; 7 positions match TRBD1. The CDR3 has 16 residues. V was pared by 1 base and J by 2 bases, with 4 bases of the junction left unmatched.

This clonotype was seen more than once but under ten times. The chain recombines TRBV7-2 with TRBJ2-1; the D is unclear. V was pared by 2 bases and J by 6 bases, with 8 bases between. The CDR3 is made up of 13 amino acids. Germline V CDR1 and CDR2: SGHTA, FQGNSA. CDR3 nucleotide sequence: TGTGCCAGCAGCTTAAGTAATCGCAATGAGCAGTTCTTC. Translated, it gives CASSLSNRNEQFF.

The rearrangement uses TRBV9 and TRBJ2-3; D gene ambiguous. Trimming took 4 bases from V and 0 from J, leaving 15 bases between them. Germline lookup yields CDR1 SGDLS and CDR2 YYNGEE. The length of the CDR3 is 16 residues. CDR3 sequence: CASSLLQGTSTDTQYF. The CDR3 DNA reads as TGTGCCAGCAGCCTACTACAAGGTACTAGCACAGATACGCAGTATTTT.

The chain employs TRBV9 and TRBJ2-3; unclear D gene. V was pared by 3 bases and J by 0 bases, with 8 bases between. The CDR3 is 14 amino acids. Germline CDR1 and CDR2: SGDLS and YYNGEE. CDR3 nucleotides: TGTGCCAGCAGCGGGGCATCCAGCACAGATACGCAGTATTTT. Translation: CASSGASSTDTQYF.

This clonotype was picked up a small number of times. V gene TRBV18 combines with J gene TRBJ2-1; D is perhaps TRBD2 (6 bases). In germline, CDR1 is KGHSH, CDR2 LQKENI. The CDR3 extends over 16 amino acids. Trimming removed 0 bases from V and 1 base from J, with 10 bases in between. DNA for the CDR3: TGTGCCAGCTCACCACCGAACGGGGGTTCCTACAATGAGCAGTTCTTC. As protein: CASSPPNGGSYNEQFF.

This clonotype was counted only a few times. The chain combines TRBV7-8 with TRBJ2-6; the match to TRBD1 covers 9 bases. Trimming cost V 5 bases and J 4 bases; bases outside gene matches: 6. The V gene's germline CDR1 is SGHVS and CDR2 FQNEAQ. The CDR3 sequence is 16 residues long. CDR3 DNA sequence: TGTGCCAGCAGCCCTGGACAGGGGTCGGGGGCCAACGTCCTGACTTTC. It codes for CASSPGQGSGANVLTF.

In this sample, this clonotype turned up many times. The chain links TRBV6-2 or TRBV6-3 to TRBJ2-1; 12 positions agree with TRBD2. Germline V gene lookup returns CDR1 MNHEY and CDR2 SVGEGT. The CDR3 has 14 residues. Germline trimming cut 6 bases from V and 9 bases from J; bases unmatched to any gene: 6. DNA for the CDR3: TGTGCCAGCAGCGTACTAGCGGGAGGAGGTGAGCAGTTCTTC. Translating gives CASSVLAGGGEQFF.

This chain joins TRBV7-3 and TRBJ1-2, with 7 bases matching TRBD1. CDR1 is SGHTA, CDR2 FQGTGA, per germline. This CDR3 is built from 15 residues. The V and J ends lost 5 bases and 5 bases, in that order; junction bases with no gene match: 11. The chain's CDR3 is CASSVQPGTDYGYTF. DNA of the CDR3: TGTGCCAGCAGCGTACAACCCGGGACAGATTATGGCTACACCTTC.

This chain links TRBV2 with TRBJ1-3; D is possibly TRBD1 (6 bases). Germline loops: CDR1 SNHLY, CDR2 FYNNEI. The CDR3 contains 17 residues. V was cut by 6 bases and J by 0 bases, with 18 bases left in between. DNA for the CDR3: TGTGCCAGCAGCCTGAAGGGGGGGAAAACCTCTGGAAACACCATATATTTT. As protein: CASSLKGGKTSGNTIYF.

This clonotype was picked up many times. The V and J genes are TRBV3-1 and TRBJ2-3; 11 bases map to TRBD2. Germline CDR1 and CDR2: LGHDT and YNNKEL (reference sequence). V gave up 3 bases and J gave up 1 base; unmatched junction bases: 6. The CDR3 length is 17 residues. CDR3 nucleotides: TGTGCCAGCAGCCACCAACTAGCGGGAGCGCGCACAGATACGCAGTATTTT. It yields the protein CASSHQLAGARTDTQYF.

This clonotype was observed a handful of times. V gene TRBV5-6 combines with J gene TRBJ2-3; possible D gene TRBD1, 6 bases. Trimming removed 1 base at V and 2 bases at J, with 11 bases between. Germline V gives CDR1 SGHDT, CDR2 YYEEEE. The CDR3 has 15 amino acids. The chain's CDR3 is CASSLWTENTDTQYF. CDR3 sequence (DNA): TGTGCCAGCAGCTTGTGGACAGAAAACACAGATACGCAGTATTTT.

This clonotype was recorded many times. CDR3 sequence: CASSLALRYRDTDTQYF. CDR3 nucleotides: TGCGCCAGCAGCTTGGCCCTGCGGTACAGGGACACAGATACGCAGTATTTT. The chain has TRBV5-1 and TRBJ2-3, with D perhaps TRBD1 (6 bases). Trimming shortened V by 0 bases and J by 2 bases, and 16 bases separated the two germline ends. CDR1 is SGHRS and CDR2 is YFSETQ in the germline V gene. This CDR3 has 17 residues.

The sample holds a few counts of this clonotype. The chain carries TRBV28 and TRBJ2-3; TRBD2 is a possible D gene (6 bases). Germline lookup yields CDR1 MDHEN and CDR2 SYDVKM. This CDR3 spans 14 amino acids. V was clipped by 6 bases and J by 4 bases, with 14 bases between them. The CDR3 nucleotides are TGTGCCAGCAGCATCGGGACTTCGCCAGATACGCAGTATTTT. Amino acids: CASSIGTSPDTQYF.

Regarding this clonotype: One junction end disagrees with the germline gene, perhaps due to a read error. The chain employs TRBV28 and TRBJ1-5; maybe TRBD1 (6 bases). The germline gives CDR1 MDHEN, CDR2 SYDVKM. This CDR3 is 13 amino acids long. DNA of the CDR3: TGTGCCAGCAGTTTCGGGACAAATCATCCCCAGCATTTT. As protein: CASSFGTNHPQHF.

This clonotype was seen only a few times. V gene TRBV7-9 combines with J gene TRBJ2-3, with 10 bases identical to TRBD2. Germline CDR1 and CDR2: SEHNR and FQNEAQ (reference sequence). After removal of 5 bases from V and 6 bases from J, the junction contained 17 bases not matched to a gene. The CDR3 has 18 amino acids. The CDR3 here is CASSPRRASGGEGDTQYF. The CDR3 DNA reads TGTGCCAGCAGCCCGAGGAGGGCTAGCGGGGGAGAGGGGGATACGCAGTATTTT.